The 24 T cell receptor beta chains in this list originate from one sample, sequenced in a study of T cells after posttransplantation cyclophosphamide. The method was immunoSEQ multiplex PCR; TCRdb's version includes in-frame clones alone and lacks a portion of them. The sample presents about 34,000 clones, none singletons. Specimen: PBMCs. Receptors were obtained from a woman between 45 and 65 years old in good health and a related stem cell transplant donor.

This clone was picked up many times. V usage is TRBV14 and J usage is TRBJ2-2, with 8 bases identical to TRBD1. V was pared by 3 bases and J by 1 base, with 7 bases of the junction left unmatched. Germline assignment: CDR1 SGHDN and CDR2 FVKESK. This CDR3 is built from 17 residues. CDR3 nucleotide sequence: TGTGCCAGCAGCCACCCCAAAGGGACAGGGAACACCGGGGAGCTGTTTTTT. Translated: CASSHPKGTGNTGELFF.

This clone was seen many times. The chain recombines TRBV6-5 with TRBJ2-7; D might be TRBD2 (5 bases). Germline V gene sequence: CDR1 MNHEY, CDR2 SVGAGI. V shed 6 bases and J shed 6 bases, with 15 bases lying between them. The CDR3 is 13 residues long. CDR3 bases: TGTGCCAGCAGCCGAAATGAAGCGGCCGAGCAGTACTTC. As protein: CASSRNEAAEQYF.

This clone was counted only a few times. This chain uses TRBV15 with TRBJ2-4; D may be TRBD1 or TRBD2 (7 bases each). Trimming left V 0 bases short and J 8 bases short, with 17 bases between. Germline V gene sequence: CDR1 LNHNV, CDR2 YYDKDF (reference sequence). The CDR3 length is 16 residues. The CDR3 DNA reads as TGTGCCACCAGCAGAGATCAATCAGGGGGAGGGGACATTCAGTACTTC. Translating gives CATSRDQSGGGDIQYF. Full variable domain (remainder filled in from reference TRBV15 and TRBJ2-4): DAMVIQNPRYQVTQFGKPVTLSCSQTLNHNVMYWYQQKSSQAPKLLFHYYDKDFNNEADTPDNFQSRRPNTSFCFLDIRSPGLGDTAMYLCATSRDQSGGGDIQYFGAGTRLSVL.

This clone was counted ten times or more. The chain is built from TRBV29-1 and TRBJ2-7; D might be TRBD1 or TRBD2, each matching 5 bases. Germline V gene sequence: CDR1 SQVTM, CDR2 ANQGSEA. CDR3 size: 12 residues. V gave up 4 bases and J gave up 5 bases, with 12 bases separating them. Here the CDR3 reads CSVARGWNEQYF. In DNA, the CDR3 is TGCAGCGTTGCGAGGGGATGGAACGAGCAGTACTTC.

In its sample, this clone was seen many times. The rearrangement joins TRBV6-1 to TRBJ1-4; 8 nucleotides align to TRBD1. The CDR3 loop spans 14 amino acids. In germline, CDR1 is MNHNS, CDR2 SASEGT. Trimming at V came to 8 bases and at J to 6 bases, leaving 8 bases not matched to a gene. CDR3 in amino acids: CASGPTGEHEKLFF. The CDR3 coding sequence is TGTGCCAGCGGACCGACAGGGGAGCATGAAAAACTGTTTTTT.

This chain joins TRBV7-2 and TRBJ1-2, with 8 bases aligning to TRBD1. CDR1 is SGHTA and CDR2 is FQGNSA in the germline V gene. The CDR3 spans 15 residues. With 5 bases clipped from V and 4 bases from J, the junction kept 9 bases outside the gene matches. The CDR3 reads CASSPRQGQGYGYTF. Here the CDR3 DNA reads TGTGCCAGCAGCCCTCGACAGGGGCAGGGCTATGGCTACACCTTC.

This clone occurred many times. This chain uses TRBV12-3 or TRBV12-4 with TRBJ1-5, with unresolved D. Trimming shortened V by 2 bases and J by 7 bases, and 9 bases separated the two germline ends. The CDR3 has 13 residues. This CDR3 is CASSLPGKQPQHF. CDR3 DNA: TGTGCCAGCAGTTTACCAGGAAAACAGCCCCAGCATTTT.

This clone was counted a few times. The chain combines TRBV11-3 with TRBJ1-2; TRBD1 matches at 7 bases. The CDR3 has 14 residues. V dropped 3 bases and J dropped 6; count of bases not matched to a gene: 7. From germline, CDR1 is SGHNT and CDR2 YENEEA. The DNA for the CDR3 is TGTGCCAGCAGCTTGAATCGGCAGGGGGATGGCTACACCTTC. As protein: CASSLNRQGDGYTF.

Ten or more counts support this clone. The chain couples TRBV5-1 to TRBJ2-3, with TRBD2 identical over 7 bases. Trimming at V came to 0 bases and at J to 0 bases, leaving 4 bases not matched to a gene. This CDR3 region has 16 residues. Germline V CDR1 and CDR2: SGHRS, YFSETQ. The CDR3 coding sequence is TGCGCCAGCAGCTTGGGGAATAGCGGGAGCACAGATACGCAGTATTTT. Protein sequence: CASSLGNSGSTDTQYF.

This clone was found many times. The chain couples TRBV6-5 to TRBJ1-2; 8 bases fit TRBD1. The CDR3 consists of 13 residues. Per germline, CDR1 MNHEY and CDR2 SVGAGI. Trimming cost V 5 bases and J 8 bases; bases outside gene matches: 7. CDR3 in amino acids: CASSDRTGSGYTF. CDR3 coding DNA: TGTGCCAGCAGTGACCGGACAGGGTCCGGCTACACCTTC.

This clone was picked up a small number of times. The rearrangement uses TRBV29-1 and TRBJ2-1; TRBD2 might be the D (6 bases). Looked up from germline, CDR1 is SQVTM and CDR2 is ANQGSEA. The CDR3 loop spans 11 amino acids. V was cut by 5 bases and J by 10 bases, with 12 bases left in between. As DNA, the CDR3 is TGCAGCGTTCTGGGGGGATACGAGCAGTTCTTC. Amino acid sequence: CSVLGGYEQFF.

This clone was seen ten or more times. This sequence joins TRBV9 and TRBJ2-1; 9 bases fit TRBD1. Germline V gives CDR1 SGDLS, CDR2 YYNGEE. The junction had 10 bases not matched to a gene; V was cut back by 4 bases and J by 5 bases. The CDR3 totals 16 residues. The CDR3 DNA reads TGTGCCAGCAGCCCACCGACCGGGACAGGGAACAATGAGCAGTTCTTC. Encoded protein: CASSPPTGTGNNEQFF.

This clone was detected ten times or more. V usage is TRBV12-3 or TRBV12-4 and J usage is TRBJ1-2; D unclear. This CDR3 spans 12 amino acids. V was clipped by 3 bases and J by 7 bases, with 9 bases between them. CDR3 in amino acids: CASSFEPGGYTF. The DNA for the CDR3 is TGTGCCAGCAGTTTTGAGCCTGGTGGCTACACCTTC.

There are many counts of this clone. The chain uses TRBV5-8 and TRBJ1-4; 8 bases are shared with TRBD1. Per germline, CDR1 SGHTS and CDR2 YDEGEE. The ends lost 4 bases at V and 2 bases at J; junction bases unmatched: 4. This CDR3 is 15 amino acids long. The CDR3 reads CASSDYRGTNEKLFF. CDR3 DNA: TGTGCCAGCAGCGACTACAGGGGGACTAATGAAAAACTGTTTTTT.

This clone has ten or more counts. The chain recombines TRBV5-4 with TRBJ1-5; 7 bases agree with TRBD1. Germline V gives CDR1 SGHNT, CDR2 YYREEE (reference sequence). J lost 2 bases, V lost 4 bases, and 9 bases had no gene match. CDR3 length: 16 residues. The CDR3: CASSQTGTLGNQPQHF. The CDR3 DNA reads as TGTGCCAGCAGCCAGACAGGGACTCTTGGCAATCAGCCCCAGCATTTT.

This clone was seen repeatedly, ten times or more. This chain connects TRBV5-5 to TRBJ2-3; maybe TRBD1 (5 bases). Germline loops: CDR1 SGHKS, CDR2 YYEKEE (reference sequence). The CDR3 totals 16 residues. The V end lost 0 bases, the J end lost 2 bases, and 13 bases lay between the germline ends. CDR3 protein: CASSLEAGWITDTQYF. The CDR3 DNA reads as TGTGCCAGCAGCTTGGAAGCAGGGTGGATCACAGATACGCAGTATTTT.

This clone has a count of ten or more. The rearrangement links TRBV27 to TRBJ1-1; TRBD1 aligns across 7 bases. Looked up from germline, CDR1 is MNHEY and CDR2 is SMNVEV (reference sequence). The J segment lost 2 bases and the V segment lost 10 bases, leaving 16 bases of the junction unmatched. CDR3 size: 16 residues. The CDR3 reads CATSLAGTAINTEAFF. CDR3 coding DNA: TGTGCCACCTCCCTAGCGGGGACAGCGATTAACACTGAAGCTTTCTTT.

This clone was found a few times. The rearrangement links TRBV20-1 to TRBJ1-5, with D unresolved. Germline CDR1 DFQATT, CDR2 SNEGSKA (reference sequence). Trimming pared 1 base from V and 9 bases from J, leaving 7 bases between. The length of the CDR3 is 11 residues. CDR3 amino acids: CSARVGLPQHF. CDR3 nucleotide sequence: TGCAGTGCTAGAGTAGGGCTGCCCCAGCATTTT.

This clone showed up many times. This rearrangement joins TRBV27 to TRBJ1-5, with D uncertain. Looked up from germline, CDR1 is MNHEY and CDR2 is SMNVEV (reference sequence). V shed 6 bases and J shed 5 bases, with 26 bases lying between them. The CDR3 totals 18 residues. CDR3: CASSPRAGIVSWDQPQHF. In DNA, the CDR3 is TGTGCCAGCAGCCCTCGGGCGGGTATTGTGTCCTGGGATCAGCCCCAGCATTTT.

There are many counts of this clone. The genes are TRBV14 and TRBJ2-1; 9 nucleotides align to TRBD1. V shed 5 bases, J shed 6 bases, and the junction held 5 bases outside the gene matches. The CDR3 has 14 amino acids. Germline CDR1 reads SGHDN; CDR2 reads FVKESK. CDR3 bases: TGTGCCAGCAGCAGTAAGGACAGGGGCAATGAGCAGTTCTTC. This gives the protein CASSSKDRGNEQFF.

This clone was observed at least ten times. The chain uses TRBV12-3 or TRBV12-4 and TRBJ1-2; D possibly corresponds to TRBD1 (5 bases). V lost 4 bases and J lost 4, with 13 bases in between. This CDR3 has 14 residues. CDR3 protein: CASSSIRRGYGYTF. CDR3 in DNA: TGTGCCAGCAGTTCCATCCGGAGGGGCTATGGCTACACCTTC.

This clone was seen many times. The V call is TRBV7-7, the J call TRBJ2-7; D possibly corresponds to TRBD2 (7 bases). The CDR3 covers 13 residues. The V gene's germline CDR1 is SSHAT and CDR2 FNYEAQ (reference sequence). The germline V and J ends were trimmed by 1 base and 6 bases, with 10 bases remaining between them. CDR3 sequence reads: CASSLDRGAEQYF. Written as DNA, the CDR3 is TGTGCCAGCAGCTTAGACCGGGGGGCCGAGCAGTACTTC.

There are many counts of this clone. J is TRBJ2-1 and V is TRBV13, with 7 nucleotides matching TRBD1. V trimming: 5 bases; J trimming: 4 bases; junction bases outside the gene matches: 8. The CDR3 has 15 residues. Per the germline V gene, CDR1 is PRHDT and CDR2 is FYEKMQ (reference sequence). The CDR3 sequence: CASSPTTGIYNEQFF. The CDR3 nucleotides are TGTGCCAGCAGCCCCACGACAGGGATATACAATGAGCAGTTCTTC.

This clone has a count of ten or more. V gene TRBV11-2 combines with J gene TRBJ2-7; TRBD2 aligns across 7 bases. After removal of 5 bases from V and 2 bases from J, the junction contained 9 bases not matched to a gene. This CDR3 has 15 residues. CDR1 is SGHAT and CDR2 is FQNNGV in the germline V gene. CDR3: CASSRHLAETYEQYF. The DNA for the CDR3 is TGTGCCAGCAGCCGACATCTAGCGGAGACCTACGAGCAGTACTTC.